This T cell receptor beta chain appears in the sequencing data of a study of Graves' ophthalmopathy and Graves' hyperthyroidism. Whole-study findings and limits: Progression of ophthalmopathy was predicted by the model with around 70% sensitivity and roughly 78% specificity.

The sample holds many counts of this clonotype. Its antigen is unknown. V lost 6 bases to trimming and J lost 0 bases, with 6 bases between them. The CDR3 has 14 residues. Looked up from germline, CDR1 is MNHNS and CDR2 is SASEGT. The sequenced template was RNA, covering the TCR beta CDR3 region. HTBI-primed RT-PCR formed the first round, and a multiplex PCR formed the second. TCRdb reprocessed the multiplex PCR reads with MiXCR, giving one entry per CDR3 protein. The sample has about 500,000 distinct CDR3 sequences, under 15% seen once. This chain joins TRBV6-1 and TRBJ1-6, with D hard to call. This TCR was recovered from a woman aged 25 to 45 with Graves' ophthalmopathy. Sample: blood. CDR3 protein: CASRGSSYNSPLHF. CDR3 nucleotides: TGTGCCAGCAGGGGGAGCTCCTATAATTCACCCCTCCACTTT.